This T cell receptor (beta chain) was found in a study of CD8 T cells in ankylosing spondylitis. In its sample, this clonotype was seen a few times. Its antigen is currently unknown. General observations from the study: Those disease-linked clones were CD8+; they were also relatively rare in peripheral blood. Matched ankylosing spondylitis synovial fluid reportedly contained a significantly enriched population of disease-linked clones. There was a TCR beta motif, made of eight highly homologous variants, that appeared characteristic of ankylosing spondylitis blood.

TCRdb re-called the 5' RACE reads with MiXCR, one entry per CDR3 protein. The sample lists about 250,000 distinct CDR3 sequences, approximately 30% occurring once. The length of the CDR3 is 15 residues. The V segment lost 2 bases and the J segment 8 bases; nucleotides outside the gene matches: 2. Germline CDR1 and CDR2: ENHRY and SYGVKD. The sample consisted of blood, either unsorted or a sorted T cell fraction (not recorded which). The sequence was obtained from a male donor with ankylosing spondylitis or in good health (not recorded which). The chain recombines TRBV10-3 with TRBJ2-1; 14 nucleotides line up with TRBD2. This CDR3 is CAISEGLAGGYEQFF. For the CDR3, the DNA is TGTGCCATCAGTGAGGGACTAGCGGGGGGTTATGAGCAGTTCTTC.